The table lists the clone carrying this TCR beta chain with a few counts. Per sample, extraction of total RNA gave at least 5.5 micrograms in every case. The data were obtained in a study of blood T cells in healthy people across ages. This CDR3 contains 15 residues. Germline CDR1 and CDR2: SNHLY and FYNNEI. Trimming took 5 bases from V and 8 from J; bases not matched to a gene: 10. Primed by a sample-barcoded 5' primer and a J-beta primer mix, a second PCR proceeded for roughly 7 to 11 cycles. Using its own MiXCR run on the 5' RACE reads, TCRdb lists one record per CDR3 protein. Among hundreds of thousands of distinct CDR3 sequences listed, 20% to 25% were seen once.

The clonotype originates from a man in his 70s in good health. Sequencing was carried out using blood. The genes are TRBV2 and TRBJ1-4, with 8 bases identical to TRBD1. CDR3 sequence: CASSLQRQGSEKLFF. In DNA, the CDR3 is TGTGCCAGCAGTCTACAGAGACAGGGGAGCGAAAAACTGTTTTTT.